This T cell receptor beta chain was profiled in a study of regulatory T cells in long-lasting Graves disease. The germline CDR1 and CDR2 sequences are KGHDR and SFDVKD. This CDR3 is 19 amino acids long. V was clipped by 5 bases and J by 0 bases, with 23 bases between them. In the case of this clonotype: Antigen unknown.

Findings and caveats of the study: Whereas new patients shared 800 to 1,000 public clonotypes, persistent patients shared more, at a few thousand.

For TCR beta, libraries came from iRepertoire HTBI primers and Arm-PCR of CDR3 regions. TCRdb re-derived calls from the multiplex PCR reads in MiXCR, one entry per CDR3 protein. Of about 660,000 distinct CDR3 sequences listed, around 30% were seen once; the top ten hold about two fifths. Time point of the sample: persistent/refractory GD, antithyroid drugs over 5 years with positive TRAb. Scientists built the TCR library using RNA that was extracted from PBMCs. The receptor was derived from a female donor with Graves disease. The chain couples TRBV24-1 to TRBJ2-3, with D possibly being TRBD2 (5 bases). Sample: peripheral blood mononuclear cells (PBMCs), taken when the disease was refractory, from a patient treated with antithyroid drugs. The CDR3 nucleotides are TGTGCCACCAGTGTTCAGCGCCCGGGGAGCTCGGCTAGCACAGATACGCAGTATTTT. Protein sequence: CATSVQRPGSSASTDTQYF.